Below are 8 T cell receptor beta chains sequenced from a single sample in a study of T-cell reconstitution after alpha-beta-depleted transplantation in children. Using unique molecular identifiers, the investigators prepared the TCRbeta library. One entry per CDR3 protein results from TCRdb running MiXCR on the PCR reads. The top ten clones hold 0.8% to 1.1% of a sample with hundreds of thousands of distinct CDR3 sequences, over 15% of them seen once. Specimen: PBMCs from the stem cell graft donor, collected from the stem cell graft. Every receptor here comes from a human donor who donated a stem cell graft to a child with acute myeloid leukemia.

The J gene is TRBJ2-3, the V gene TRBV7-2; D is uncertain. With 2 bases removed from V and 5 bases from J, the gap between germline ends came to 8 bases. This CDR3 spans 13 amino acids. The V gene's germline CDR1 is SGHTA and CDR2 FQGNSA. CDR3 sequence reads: CASSLIRRDTQYF. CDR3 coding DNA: TGTGCCAGCAGCTTAATACGGCGAGATACGCAGTATTTT.

This CDR3 reads CASSKTSGGRETQYF. The DNA of the CDR3 is TGCGCCAGCAGCAAGACTAGCGGGGGGAGAGAGACCCAGTACTTC. The chain carries TRBV5-1 and TRBJ2-5; TRBD2 matches 13 bases. The CDR3 consists of 15 residues. Germline V CDR1 and CDR2: SGHRS, YFSETQ. V lost 4 bases to trimming and J lost 4 bases; unmatched junction nucleotides: 4.

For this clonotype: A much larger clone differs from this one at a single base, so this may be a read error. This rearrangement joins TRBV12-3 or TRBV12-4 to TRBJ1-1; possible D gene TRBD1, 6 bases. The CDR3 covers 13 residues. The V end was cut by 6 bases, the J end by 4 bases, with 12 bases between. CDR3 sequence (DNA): TGTGCCAGCAGCCCTCGGGGGGCCACTGAAGCTTTCTTT. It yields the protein CASSPRGATEAFF.

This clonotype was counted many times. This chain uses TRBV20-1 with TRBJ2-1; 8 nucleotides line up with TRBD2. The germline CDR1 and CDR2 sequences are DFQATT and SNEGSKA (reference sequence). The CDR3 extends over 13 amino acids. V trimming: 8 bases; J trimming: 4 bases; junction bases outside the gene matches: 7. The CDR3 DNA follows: TGCAGTTTCAAGCGGGGGCGTTACAATGAGCAGTTCTTC. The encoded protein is CSFKRGRYNEQFF.

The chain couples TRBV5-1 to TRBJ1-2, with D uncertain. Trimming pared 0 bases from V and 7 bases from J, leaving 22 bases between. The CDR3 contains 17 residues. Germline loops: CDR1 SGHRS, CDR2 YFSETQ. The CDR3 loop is CASSLGLSGLPPGGYTF. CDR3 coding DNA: TGCGCCAGCAGCTTGGGTCTGAGTGGACTCCCCCCGGGTGGCTACACCTTC.

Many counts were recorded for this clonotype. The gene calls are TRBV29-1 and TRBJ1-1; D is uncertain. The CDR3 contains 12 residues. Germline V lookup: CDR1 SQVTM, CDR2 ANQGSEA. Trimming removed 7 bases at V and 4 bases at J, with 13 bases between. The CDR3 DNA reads TGCAGCGGTCGGAGGTCTAGCACTGAAGCTTTCTTT. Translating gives CSGRRSSTEAFF. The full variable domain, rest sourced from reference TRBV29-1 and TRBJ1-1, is SAVISQKPSRDICQRGTSLTIQCQVDSQVTMMFWYRQQPGQSLTLIATANQGSEATYESGFVIDKFPISRPNLTFSTLTVSNMSPEDSSIYLCSGRRSSTEAFFGQGTRLTVV.

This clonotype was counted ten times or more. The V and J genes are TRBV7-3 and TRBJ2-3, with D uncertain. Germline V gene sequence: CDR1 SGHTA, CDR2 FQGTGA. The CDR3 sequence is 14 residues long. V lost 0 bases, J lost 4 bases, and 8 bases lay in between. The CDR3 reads CASSLTLSADTQYF. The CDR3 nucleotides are TGTGCCAGCAGCTTAACCCTTTCGGCAGATACGCAGTATTTT.

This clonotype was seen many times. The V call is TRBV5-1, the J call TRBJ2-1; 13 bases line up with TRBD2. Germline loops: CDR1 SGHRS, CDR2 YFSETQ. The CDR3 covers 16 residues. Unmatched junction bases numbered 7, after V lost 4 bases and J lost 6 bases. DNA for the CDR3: TGCGCCAGCAGCAGGGCCGGGACTAGCGGGGTCAATGAGCAGTTCTTC. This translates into CASSRAGTSGVNEQFF.